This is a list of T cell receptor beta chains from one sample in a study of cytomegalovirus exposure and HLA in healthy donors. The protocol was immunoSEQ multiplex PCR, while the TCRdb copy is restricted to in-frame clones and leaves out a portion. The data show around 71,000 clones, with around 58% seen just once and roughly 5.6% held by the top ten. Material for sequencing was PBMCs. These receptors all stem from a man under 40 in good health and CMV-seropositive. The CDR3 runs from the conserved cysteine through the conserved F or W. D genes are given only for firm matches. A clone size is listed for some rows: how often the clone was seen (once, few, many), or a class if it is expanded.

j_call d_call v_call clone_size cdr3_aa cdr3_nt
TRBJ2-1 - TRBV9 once CASSVELVDEQFF TGTGCCAGCAGCGTAGAACTAGTCGATGAGCAGTTCTTC
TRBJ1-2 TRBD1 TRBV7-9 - CASSSTGGFVYGYTF TGTGCCAGCAGCTCGACAGGGGGTTTCGTCTATGGCTACACCTTC
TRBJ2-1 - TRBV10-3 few CAISEGLANEQFF TGTGCCATCAGTGAGGGTTTGGCTAATGAGCAGTTCTTC
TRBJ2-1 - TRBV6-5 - CASVLNGRQFF TGTGCCAGCGTACTTAACGGGAGACAGTTCTTC
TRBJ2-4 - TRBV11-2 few CASSLDLAKNIQYF TGTGCCAGCAGCTTAGACCTAGCCAAAAACATTCAGTACTTC
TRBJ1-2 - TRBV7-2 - CASSLNPAGYGYTF TGTGCCAGCAGCTTAAACCCGGCGGGCTATGGCTACACCTTC
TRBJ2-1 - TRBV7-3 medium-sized CASSLTTRTGEQFF TGTGCCAGCAGCTTAACTACTAGAACGGGTGAGCAGTTCTTC
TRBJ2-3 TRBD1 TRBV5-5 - CASSATGGTDTQYF TGTGCCAGCAGCGCAACAGGGGGCACAGATACGCAGTATTTT
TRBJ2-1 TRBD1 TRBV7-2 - CASSRSQGASYEQFF TGTGCCAGCAGCCGTTCGCAGGGGGCAAGCTATGAGCAGTTCTTC
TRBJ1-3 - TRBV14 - CASSLDSGNTIYF TGTGCCAGCAGCTTAGATTCGGGAAACACCATATATTTT
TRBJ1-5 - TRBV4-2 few CASSQEGGTLNQPQHF TGTGCCAGCAGCCAAGAGGGGGGGACACTAAATCAGCCCCAGCATTTT
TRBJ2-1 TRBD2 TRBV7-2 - CASSQGLAAYNEQFF TGTGCCAGCAGCCAGGGACTAGCAGCATACAATGAGCAGTTCTTC
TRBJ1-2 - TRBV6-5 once CASSREGVSYGYTF TGTGCCAGCAGTAGGGAGGGGGTAAGCTATGGCTACACCTTC